The next 5 T cell receptor beta chains were all read from a single sample in a study of blood T cell repertoires in COVID-19. Assay used: immunoSEQ multiplex PCR; TCRdb lists only in-frame clones, some missing. The sample holds about 100,000 clones, about four fifths seen once. The sequencing sample was made of peripheral blood. Receptor source: a woman at least 80 years old with active or convalescent COVID-19.

The rearrangement links TRBV19 to TRBJ1-4; 8 positions agree with TRBD1. The CDR3 consists of 14 residues. CDR1 and CDR2 from the germline V gene are LNHDA and SQIVND (reference sequence). Trimming cost V 6 bases and J 2 bases; bases outside gene matches: 2. CDR3 DNA sequence: TGTGCCAGTAGGCGACAGGGGACTAATGAAAAACTGTTTTTT. Translated: CASRRQGTNEKLFF.

J is TRBJ1-2 and V is TRBV28; tentative D call: TRBD1 (6 bases). Germline V gene sequence: CDR1 MDHEN, CDR2 SYDVKM. V was shortened by 3 bases and J by 13 bases, with 21 bases between the two germline ends. The CDR3 totals 14 residues. DNA of the CDR3: TGTGCCAGCAGTTTTTGGACAGAAGATTGGGTTTTCACCTTC. Protein sequence: CASSFWTEDWVFTF.

The genes are TRBV18 and TRBJ1-2; D not certain. V was trimmed by 1 base and J by 4 bases, leaving 7 bases between them. The germline V gene has CDR1 KGHSH and CDR2 LQKENI. This CDR3 contains 13 residues. The CDR3, as DNA: TGTGCCAGCTCACCACTAGAGATCTATGGCTACACCTTC. Protein: CASSPLEIYGYTF.

This chain links TRBV6-1 with TRBJ1-2, with TRBD1 identical over 9 bases. The CDR3 spans 14 residues. CDR1 MNHNS and CDR2 SASEGT come from the germline V gene. V was pared by 2 bases and J by 5 bases, with 3 bases of the junction left unmatched. As DNA, the CDR3 is TGTGCCAGCAGTGAACCAGGGACAGGGTATGGCTACACCTTC. Encoded protein: CASSEPGTGYGYTF.

The chain joins TRBV5-1 to TRBJ1-2, with 8 positions matching TRBD1. The CDR3 extends over 13 amino acids. CDR1 is SGHRS and CDR2 is YFSETQ in the germline V gene. Unmatched junction bases numbered 3, after V lost 2 bases and J lost 6 bases. CDR3 in amino acids: CASSFQGADGYTF. The CDR3 DNA is TGCGCCAGCAGCTTCCAGGGGGCTGATGGCTACACCTTC.